This TCR beta chain was sequenced for a study of STAT5B mutations in CD4+ large granular lymphocyte leukemia. Study results and caveats: Main leukemic clonotypes were patient-specific, but 20% to 25% appeared at low frequency elsewhere.

Profiling relied on immunoSEQ multiplex PCR, and the TCRdb table lists in-frame clones only, not all of them. The table shows 30,000 to 40,000 clones, with around 76% occurring only once. The CDR3 is made up of 16 amino acids. Regarding this clone: The antigen is not known.

V and J are TRBV21-1 and TRBJ2-3. TRBV21-1 is deemed a pseudogene. Sequencing used CD4+ T cells from blood buffy coats. This clonotype was sampled from a human donor in good health. This CDR3 is CADKAQLLHATDTQYF. DNA for the CDR3: TGTGCCGACAAAGCACAACTACTCCATGCCACAGATACGCAGTATTTT.